The 32 T cell receptor beta chains listed next were all sequenced from one sample in a study of T-cell memory formation after mild COVID-19. TCRdb used MiXCR to reprocess the 5' RACE reads, holding one entry per CDR3 protein. The sample yields a few hundred thousand distinct CDR3 sequences, roughly a tenth seen once. The sequencing sample was made of PBMCs or a T cell subset sorted from them (not recorded which). These receptors all come from a man in his late teens or twenties who had mild COVID-19 (a few samples of this study predate the infection). Cell type and time point are not known.

In this sample, this clonotype turned up a few times. This chain joins TRBV12-3 or TRBV12-4 and TRBJ1-5, with a possible D match to TRBD1 (5 bases). This CDR3 is built from 16 residues. The V and J ends lost 3 bases and 2 bases respectively, with 14 bases between them. CDR3 residues: CASSFYGTEGNQPQHF. CDR3 bases: TGTGCCAGCAGTTTTTACGGGACGGAGGGCAATCAGCCCCAGCATTTT.

The rearrangement uses TRBV20-1 and TRBJ2-7; 10 bases line up with TRBD2. The J segment lost 6 bases and the V segment lost 2 bases, leaving 4 bases of the junction unmatched. Germline V CDR1 and CDR2: DFQATT, SNEGSKA (reference sequence). The CDR3 runs to 13 residues. In DNA, the CDR3 is TGCAGTGCTAGAACTAGCGGGGAGAGCGAGCAGTACGTC. Protein product: CSARTSGESEQYV.

This clonotype was seen more than once but under ten times. This sequence joins TRBV18 and TRBJ2-2; perhaps TRBD1 as D (6 bases). Trimming removed 3 bases at V and 0 bases at J, with 17 bases between. From germline, CDR1 is KGHSH and CDR2 LQKENI. This CDR3 is built from 18 residues. DNA of the CDR3: TGTGCCAGCTCACCCCCTCTACAGGGCTTCGCGAACACCGGGGAGCTGTTTTTT. Its translation: CASSPPLQGFANTGELFF.

This chain joins TRBV20-1 and TRBJ2-3; D call uncertain. The CDR3 length is 15 residues. Trimming took off 5 bases at V and 3 bases at J, with 18 bases between the two ends. The V gene's germline CDR1 is DFQATT and CDR2 SNEGSKA (reference sequence). The chain's CDR3 is CSAGDVSRWTDTQYF. The CDR3 nucleotides read TGCAGTGCTGGTGACGTCTCTCGATGGACAGATACGCAGTATTTT.

This clonotype has ten or more counts. This CDR3 reads CASRPGDRWETQYF. CDR3 DNA sequence: TGTGCCAGCAGGCCCGGGGACAGATGGGAGACCCAGTACTTC. The gene calls are TRBV7-2 and TRBJ2-5, with TRBD1 matching 7 bases. Trimming at V came to 6 bases and at J to 5 bases, leaving 9 bases not matched to a gene. CDR3 length equals 14 residues. The germline V gene encodes CDR1 SGHTA and CDR2 FQGNSA. Based on the CDR3 plus reference TRBV7-2 and TRBJ2-5, the full variable domain is GAGVSQSPSNKVTEKGKDVELRCDPISGHTALYWYRQSLGQGLEFLIYFQGNSAPDKSGLPSDRFSAERTGGSVSTLTIQRTQQEDSAVYLCASRPGDRWETQYFGPGTRLLVL.

This clonotype was observed a handful of times. The chain combines TRBV20-1 with TRBJ1-1; D is unclear. V was pared by 3 bases and J by 2 bases, with 7 bases between. Germline V gives CDR1 DFQATT, CDR2 SNEGSKA (reference sequence). There are 12 residues in the CDR3. The CDR3: CSARNGNTEAFF. The CDR3 DNA reads TGCAGTGCTAGGAACGGTAACACTGAAGCTTTCTTT.

The rearrangement links TRBV5-1 to TRBJ1-1; unclear D gene. Between the trimmed V and J ends, which lost 7 bases and 2 bases, there was a span of 15 bases. Germline assignment: CDR1 SGHRS and CDR2 YFSETQ. This CDR3 region has 14 residues. CDR3 in DNA: TGCGCCAGCGGCGATCAAGGAGGTAACACTGAAGCTTTCTTT. Translating it yields CASGDQGGNTEAFF.

In this sample, this clonotype turned up a few times. The J gene is TRBJ1-6, the V gene TRBV6-2 or TRBV6-3; tentatively, D is TRBD1 (6 bases). Trimming stripped 6 bases from V and 7 bases from J, with 16 bases between. Germline values: CDR1 MNHEY, CDR2 SVGEGT. The CDR3 consists of 15 residues. Here the CDR3 DNA reads TGTGCCAGCAGGCCACAACAGGGCTGGAATTCACCCCTCCACTTT. It specifies CASRPQQGWNSPLHF.

This clonotype was detected only a few times. This chain joins TRBV4-3 and TRBJ1-2; 7 nucleotides line up with TRBD1. This CDR3 contains 17 residues. Unmatched junction bases numbered 15, after V lost 1 base and J lost 7 bases. Germline V gene sequence: CDR1 LGHNA, CDR2 YSLEER. The CDR3 DNA is TGCGCCAGCAGCCAAGTGGATAGGCAGGGGGGGGCGCCTGGCTACACCTTC. Amino acids: CASSQVDRQGGAPGYTF.

At least ten counts were recorded for this clonotype. The chain couples TRBV4-3 to TRBJ2-3; 9 bases align to TRBD2. The CDR3 loop spans 15 amino acids. V gave up 2 bases and J gave up 10 bases; unmatched junction bases: 10. Per germline, CDR1 LGHNA and CDR2 YSLEER. In nucleotides, the CDR3 is TGCGCCAGCAGCCAAACCCCGTCAAGCGGGGGGCCGCAGTATTTT. Amino acid sequence: CASSQTPSSGGPQYF.

The chain employs TRBV7-2 and TRBJ2-7; no clear D. CDR1 and CDR2 from the germline V gene are SGHTA and FQGNSA. The CDR3 contains 13 residues. Trimming left V 1 base short and J 2 bases short, with 6 bases between. CDR3 in amino acids: CASSLDFPYEQYF. The CDR3 DNA reads as TGTGCCAGCAGCTTAGATTTTCCCTACGAGCAGTACTTC.

This clonotype has a handful of counts. A read error may account for a junction end that differs from germline. This chain links TRBV28 with TRBJ2-7; D is undetermined. From germline, CDR1 is MDHEN and CDR2 SYDVKM. This CDR3 is built from 11 residues. CDR3 in DNA: TGTGCCAGCAGTTTAGGATACGGGCAGTACTTC. It codes for CASSLGYGQYF.

This chain connects TRBV6-6 to TRBJ1-2; D may be TRBD1 (5 bases). CDR3 size: 13 residues. Trimming cost V 5 bases and J 3 bases, with 10 bases left between them. The germline V gene has CDR1 MNHNY and CDR2 SVGAGI (reference sequence). This CDR3 reads CASSTGADYGYTF. As DNA, the CDR3 is TGTGCCAGCAGTACCGGGGCAGACTATGGCTACACCTTC.

This clonotype occurred a few times. The rearrangement joins TRBV9 to TRBJ2-5; D might be TRBD1 (7 bases). Germline CDR1 reads SGDLS; CDR2 reads YYNGEE. V gave up 3 bases and J gave up 4 bases, with 19 bases separating them. The CDR3 totals 16 residues. The chain's CDR3 is CASSAGGGLIGETQYF. CDR3 bases: TGTGCCAGCAGCGCCGGAGGGGGCTTGATCGGAGAGACCCAGTACTTC.

The V call is TRBV19, the J call TRBJ2-3; 7 bases agree with TRBD2. The germline gives CDR1 LNHDA, CDR2 SQIVND (reference sequence). The CDR3 spans 14 residues. With 7 bases clipped from V and 5 bases from J, the junction kept 9 bases outside the gene matches. CDR3 loop: CASTSGTMGDTQYF. The CDR3, as DNA: TGTGCCAGTACCAGCGGGACCATGGGAGATACGCAGTATTTT.

This chain joins TRBV20-1 and TRBJ1-4; 7 bases line up with TRBD1. Germline-derived CDR1 and CDR2 are DFQATT and SNEGSKA (reference sequence). The CDR3 runs to 15 residues. The trim removed 2 bases at V and 5 bases at J, leaving 8 bases unmatched. The chain's CDR3 is CSARPYGTENEKLFF. The CDR3 nucleotides are TGCAGTGCTAGACCGTACGGGACAGAGAATGAAAAACTGTTTTTT.

This clonotype occurred a few times. The chain links TRBV30 to TRBJ2-5, with TRBD2 identical over 8 bases. With V trimmed by 5 bases and J by 5 bases, 7 bases remained unmatched. The CDR3 spans 13 residues. In germline, CDR1 is GTSNPN, CDR2 SVGIG (reference sequence). CDR3 amino acids: CAWETGGSETQYF. The CDR3 bases are TGTGCCTGGGAAACGGGGGGGAGCGAGACCCAGTACTTC.

In its sample, this clonotype was seen a few times. The rearrangement links TRBV20-1 to TRBJ1-1; unclear D gene. With 2 bases removed from V and 1 base from J, the gap between germline ends came to 11 bases. The CDR3 sequence is 14 residues long. The V gene's germline CDR1 is DFQATT and CDR2 SNEGSKA (reference sequence). In nucleotides, the CDR3 is TGCAGTGCTAGACCTTGGCCGGGGAACACTGAAGCTTTCTTT. Translation: CSARPWPGNTEAFF.

This clonotype was found a few times. V gene TRBV3-1 combines with J gene TRBJ2-1; 7 bases align to TRBD2. This CDR3 region has 14 residues. The V gene end was trimmed by 4 bases and the J gene end by 7 bases; junction bases not matched to a gene: 7. Per the germline V gene, CDR1 is LGHDT and CDR2 is YNNKEL (reference sequence). This chain's CDR3 is CASSPRAAGNEQFF. CDR3 sequence (DNA): TGTGCCAGCAGCCCGCGGGCAGCGGGGAATGAGCAGTTCTTC.

This clonotype was observed many times. The junction and the germline gene differ at one end; a read error may be behind it. The chain carries TRBV5-1 and TRBJ1-5, with 7 bases fitting TRBD1. The CDR3 runs 13 residues. Germline V gives CDR1 SGHRS, CDR2 YFSETQ. CDR3: CASSRDSNQPQHF. CDR3 bases: TGTGCCAGCAGTCGGGACAGTAATCAGCCCCAGCATTTT.

This clonotype has a handful of counts. The gene calls are TRBV29-1 and TRBJ1-1, with 7 nucleotides matching TRBD1. The CDR3 has 12 residues. V lost 5 bases and J lost 9; bases outside the gene matches: 9. CDR1 and CDR2 (germline): SQVTM, ANQGSEA. Here the CDR3 reads CSVTRNRGQAFF. The DNA for the CDR3 is TGCAGCGTTACGAGAAACAGGGGACAAGCTTTCTTT.

This clonotype was picked up a small number of times. J is TRBJ2-6 and V is TRBV7-2; D unresolved. Per the germline V gene, CDR1 is SGHTA and CDR2 is FQGNSA. The CDR3 contains 16 residues. The ends were cut back, 3 bases at V and 0 bases at J, with 9 bases in the middle. CDR3 bases: TGTGCCAGCAGCTTTTGGGCCATCTCTGGGGCCAACGTCCTGACTTTC. Translation gives CASSFWAISGANVLTF.

This clonotype was found many times. This chain uses TRBV12-3 or TRBV12-4 with TRBJ1-1; 7 bases align to TRBD1. CDR3 size: 19 residues. Trimming at V came to 4 bases and at J to 0 bases, leaving 17 bases not matched to a gene. The CDR3 here is CASSSQPRGLRTMNTEAFF. CDR3 sequence (DNA): TGTGCCAGCAGTTCACAACCTAGGGGGCTCCGGACTATGAACACTGAAGCTTTCTTT.

This clonotype was recorded a few times. This chain joins TRBV7-9 and TRBJ1-6, with 11 bases lining up with TRBD1. The CDR3 contains 18 residues. V dropped 5 bases and J dropped 9; count of bases not matched to a gene: 15. Germline V lookup: CDR1 SEHNR, CDR2 FQNEAQ (reference sequence). As DNA, the CDR3 is TGTGCCAGCAGCCCCCCCTCGGGGGACAGGGGGATAGGTTCACCCCTCCACTTT. Translated: CASSPPSGDRGIGSPLHF.

This clonotype was seen repeatedly, ten times or more. The chain employs TRBV5-1 and TRBJ2-5; no reliable D call. There are 12 residues in the CDR3. V was trimmed by 5 bases and J by 0 bases, leaving 5 bases between them. Germline loops: CDR1 SGHRS, CDR2 YFSETQ. CDR3 amino acids: CASRTNQETQYF. CDR3 in DNA: TGCGCCAGCAGGACAAACCAAGAGACCCAGTACTTC.

A few counts support this clonotype. The rearrangement links TRBV6-5 to TRBJ2-2, with TRBD2 matching over 10 bases. Germline CDR1 is MNHEY and CDR2 is SVGAGI. V was pared by 2 bases and J by 0 bases, with 6 bases of the junction left unmatched. This CDR3 spans 18 amino acids. The CDR3 bases are TGTGCCAGCAGTTACCATCTAGCGGGGGCTGCGAACACCGGGGAGCTGTTTTTT. Protein: CASSYHLAGAANTGELFF.

This clonotype was observed a few times. The chain couples TRBV20-1 to TRBJ1-2; no clear D. Germline V gene sequence: CDR1 DFQATT, CDR2 SNEGSKA (reference sequence). Trimming pared 3 bases from V and 4 bases from J, leaving 9 bases between. The CDR3 has 12 amino acids. The CDR3 sequence: CSASWELYGYTF. In DNA form, the CDR3 reads TGCAGTGCTAGCTGGGAACTCTATGGCTACACCTTC.

At least ten counts were recorded for this clonotype. The chain combines TRBV4-1 with TRBJ2-1, with TRBD1 as a possible D gene (6 bases). The germline V gene has CDR1 MGHRA and CDR2 YSYEKL. The CDR3 consists of 18 residues. Trimming removed 1 base from V and 0 bases from J, with 16 bases in between. DNA of the CDR3: TGCGCCAGCAGCCAAGGGCTTACAGGGAAAGGCTCCTACAATGAGCAGTTCTTC. This gives the protein CASSQGLTGKGSYNEQFF.

The chain employs TRBV4-1 and TRBJ1-1; tentatively, D is TRBD1 (6 bases). This CDR3 spans 15 amino acids. The germline CDR1 and CDR2 sequences are MGHRA and YSYEKL. Trimming took off 1 base at V and 1 base at J, with 10 bases between the two ends. The CDR3 DNA reads as TGCGCCAGCAGCCAAGTCACGGGGGCGAACACTGAAGCTTTCTTT. Its translation is CASSQVTGANTEAFF.

The CDR3 bases are TGTGCCAGCAGCGGACAGTTTTACGAGCAGTACTTC. Encoded protein: CASSGQFYEQYF. This chain joins TRBV2 and TRBJ2-7; D may be TRBD1 (6 bases). The CDR3 length is 12 residues. V gave up 6 bases and J gave up 4 bases, with 10 bases separating them. Germline CDR1 reads SNHLY; CDR2 reads FYNNEI.

This clonotype was seen more than once but under ten times. V usage is TRBV12-3 or TRBV12-4 and J usage is TRBJ2-7; 7 bases match TRBD2. This CDR3 is 13 amino acids long. The V gene end was trimmed by 5 bases and the J gene end by 3 bases; junction bases not matched to a gene: 4. The CDR3 nucleotides read TGTGCCAGCAGTCCTAGCGGTCACTACGAGCAGTACTTC. Translating it yields CASSPSGHYEQYF.

The chain is built from TRBV7-3 and TRBJ2-5, with D perhaps TRBD1 (5 bases). The CDR3 sequence is 13 residues long. The germline V gene has CDR1 SGHTA and CDR2 FQGTGA. V dropped 5 bases and J dropped 4 bases, with 11 bases sitting between them. CDR3: CASSTGPPETQYF. The CDR3 coding sequence is TGTGCCAGCAGCACAGGCCCCCCAGAGACCCAGTACTTC.